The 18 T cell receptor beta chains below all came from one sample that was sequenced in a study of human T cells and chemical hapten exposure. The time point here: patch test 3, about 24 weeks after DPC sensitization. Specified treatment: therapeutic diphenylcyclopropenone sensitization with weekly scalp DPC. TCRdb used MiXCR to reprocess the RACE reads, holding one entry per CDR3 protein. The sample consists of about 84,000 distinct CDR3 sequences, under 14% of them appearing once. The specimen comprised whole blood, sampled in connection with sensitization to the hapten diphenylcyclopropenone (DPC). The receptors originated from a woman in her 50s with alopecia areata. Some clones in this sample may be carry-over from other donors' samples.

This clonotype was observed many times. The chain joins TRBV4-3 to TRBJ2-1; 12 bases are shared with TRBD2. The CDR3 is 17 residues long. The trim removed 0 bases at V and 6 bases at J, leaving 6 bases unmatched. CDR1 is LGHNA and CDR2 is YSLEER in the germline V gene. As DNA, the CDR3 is TGCGCCAGCAGCCAAGATCTGGAGACTAGCGGGAGCAATGAGCAGTTCTTC. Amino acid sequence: CASSQDLETSGSNEQFF.

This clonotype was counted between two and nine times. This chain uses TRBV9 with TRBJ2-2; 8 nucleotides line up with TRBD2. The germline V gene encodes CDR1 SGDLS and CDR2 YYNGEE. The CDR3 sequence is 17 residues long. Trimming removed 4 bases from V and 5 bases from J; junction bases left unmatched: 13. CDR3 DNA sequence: TGTGCCAGCAGCCCCCGCCCGGGACTAGATGGGACCGGGGAGCTGTTTTTT. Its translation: CASSPRPGLDGTGELFF.

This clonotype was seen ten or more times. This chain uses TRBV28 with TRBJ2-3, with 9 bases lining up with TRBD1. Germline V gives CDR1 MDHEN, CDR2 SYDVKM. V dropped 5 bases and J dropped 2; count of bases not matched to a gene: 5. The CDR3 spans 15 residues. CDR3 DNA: TGTGCCAGCAGTCAGACAGGGGGAAACACAGATACGCAGTATTTT. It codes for CASSQTGGNTDTQYF.

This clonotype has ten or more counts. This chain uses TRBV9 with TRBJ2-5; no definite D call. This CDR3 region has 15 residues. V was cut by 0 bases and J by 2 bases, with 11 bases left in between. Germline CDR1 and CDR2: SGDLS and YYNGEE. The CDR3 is CASSVAPTLQETQYF. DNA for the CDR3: TGTGCCAGCAGCGTAGCCCCTACTTTGCAAGAGACCCAGTACTTC.

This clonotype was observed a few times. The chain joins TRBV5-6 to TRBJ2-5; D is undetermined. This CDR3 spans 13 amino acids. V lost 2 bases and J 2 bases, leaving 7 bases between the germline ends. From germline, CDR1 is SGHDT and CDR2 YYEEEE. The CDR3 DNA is TGTGCCAGCAGCTTTAGCATACAAGAGACCCAGTACTTC. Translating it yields CASSFSIQETQYF.

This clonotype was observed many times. DNA of the CDR3: TGTGCCAGCAGTTTTGGGTACGAGCAGTACTTC. Its protein is CASSFGYEQYF. V usage is TRBV27 and J usage is TRBJ2-7; no reliable D call. Trimming pared 3 bases from V and 4 bases from J, leaving 4 bases between. CDR1 is MNHEY and CDR2 is SMNVEV in the germline V gene (reference sequence). The CDR3 is 11 amino acids.

CDR3 sequence: CSARDSRGNQPQHF. The DNA of the CDR3 is TGCAGTGCTAGAGATAGTCGAGGAAATCAGCCCCAGCATTTT. V usage is TRBV20-1 and J usage is TRBJ1-5; the D is unclear. Deletions cut 0 bases from V and 4 bases from J, with 10 bases between. CDR3 size: 14 residues. Per germline, CDR1 DFQATT and CDR2 SNEGSKA (reference sequence).

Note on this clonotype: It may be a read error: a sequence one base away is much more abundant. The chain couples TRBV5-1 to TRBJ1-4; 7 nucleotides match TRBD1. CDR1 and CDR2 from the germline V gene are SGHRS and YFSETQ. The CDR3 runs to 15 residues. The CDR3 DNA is TGCGTCAGCAGTTCAACCCCCGACAGGGAAGTTAAACTGTTTTTT. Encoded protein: CVSSSTPDREVKLFF. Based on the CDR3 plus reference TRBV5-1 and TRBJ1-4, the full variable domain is KAGVTQTPRYLIKTRGQQVTLSCSPISGHRSVSWYQQTPGQGLQFLFEYFSETQRNKGNFPGRFSGRQFSNSRSEMNVSTLELGDSALYLCVSSSTPDREVKLFFGSGTQLSVL.

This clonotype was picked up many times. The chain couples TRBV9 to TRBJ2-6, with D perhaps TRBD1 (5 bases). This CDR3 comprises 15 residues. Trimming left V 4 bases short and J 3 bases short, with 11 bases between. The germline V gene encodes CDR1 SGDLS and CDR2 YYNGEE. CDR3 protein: CASSMSGYGANVLTF. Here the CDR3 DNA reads TGTGCCAGCAGCATGTCAGGGTATGGGGCCAACGTCCTGACTTTC.

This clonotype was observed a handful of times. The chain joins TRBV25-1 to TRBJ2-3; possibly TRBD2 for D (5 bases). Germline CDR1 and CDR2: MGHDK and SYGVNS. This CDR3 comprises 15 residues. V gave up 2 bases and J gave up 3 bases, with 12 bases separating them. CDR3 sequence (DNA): TGTGCCAGCAGTGAAACGGGAACGAGTACAGATACGCAGTATTTT. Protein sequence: CASSETGTSTDTQYF.

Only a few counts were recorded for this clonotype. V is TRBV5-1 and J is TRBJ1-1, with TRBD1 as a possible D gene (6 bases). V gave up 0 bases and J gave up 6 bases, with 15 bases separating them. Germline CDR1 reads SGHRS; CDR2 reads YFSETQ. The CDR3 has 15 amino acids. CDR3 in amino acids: CASSLAGPKGAEAFF. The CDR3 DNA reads TGCGCCAGCAGCTTGGCGGGGCCAAAGGGGGCTGAAGCTTTCTTT.

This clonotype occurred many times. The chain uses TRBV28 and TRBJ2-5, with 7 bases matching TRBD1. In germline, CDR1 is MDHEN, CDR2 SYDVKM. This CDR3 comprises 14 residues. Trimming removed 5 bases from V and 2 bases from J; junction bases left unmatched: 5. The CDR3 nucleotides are TGTGCCAGCAGTCGGGGACAGATTCAAGAGACCCAGTACTTC. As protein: CASSRGQIQETQYF.

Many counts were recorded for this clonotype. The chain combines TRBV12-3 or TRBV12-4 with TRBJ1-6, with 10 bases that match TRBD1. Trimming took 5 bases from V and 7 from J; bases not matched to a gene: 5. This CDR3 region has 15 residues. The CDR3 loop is CASSPRTGGNSPLHF. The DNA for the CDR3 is TGTGCCAGCAGTCCACGGACAGGGGGAAATTCACCCCTCCACTTT.

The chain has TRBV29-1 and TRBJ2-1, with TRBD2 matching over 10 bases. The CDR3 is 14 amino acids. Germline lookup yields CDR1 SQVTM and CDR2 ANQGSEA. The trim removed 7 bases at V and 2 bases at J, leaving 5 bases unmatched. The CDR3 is CSARTSGAYNEQFF. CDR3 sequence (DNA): TGCAGCGCCCGGACTAGCGGTGCCTACAATGAGCAGTTCTTC.

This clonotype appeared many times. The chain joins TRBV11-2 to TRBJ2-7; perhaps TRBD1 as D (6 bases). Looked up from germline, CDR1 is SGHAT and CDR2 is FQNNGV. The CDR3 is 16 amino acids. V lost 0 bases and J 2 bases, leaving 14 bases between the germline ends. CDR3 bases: TGTGCCAGCAGCTTAGAAATGGACAGCCTTCCCTACGAGCAGTACTTC. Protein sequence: CASSLEMDSLPYEQYF. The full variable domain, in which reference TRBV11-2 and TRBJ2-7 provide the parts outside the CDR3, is EAGVAQSPRYKIIEKRQSVAFWCNPISGHATLYWYQQILGQGPKLLIQFQNNGVVDDSQLPKDRFSAERLKGVDSTLKIQPAKLEDSAVYLCASSLEMDSLPYEQYFGPGTRLTVT.

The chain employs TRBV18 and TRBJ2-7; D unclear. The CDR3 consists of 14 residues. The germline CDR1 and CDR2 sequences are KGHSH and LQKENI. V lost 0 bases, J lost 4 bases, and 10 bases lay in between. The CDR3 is CASSPPTLHYEQYF. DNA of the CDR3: TGTGCCAGCTCACCACCGACTCTCCATTACGAGCAGTACTTC.

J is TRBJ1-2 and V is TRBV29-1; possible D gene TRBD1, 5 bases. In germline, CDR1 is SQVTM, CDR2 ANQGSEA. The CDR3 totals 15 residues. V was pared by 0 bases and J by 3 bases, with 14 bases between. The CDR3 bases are TGCAGCGTTGAAGATCAGGGCCAGACCCACTATGGCTACACCTTC. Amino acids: CSVEDQGQTHYGYTF.

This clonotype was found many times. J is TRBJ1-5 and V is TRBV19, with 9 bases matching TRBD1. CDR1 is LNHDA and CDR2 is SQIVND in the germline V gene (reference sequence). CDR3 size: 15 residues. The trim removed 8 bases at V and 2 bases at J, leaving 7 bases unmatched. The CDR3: CASGRTGAGNQPQHF. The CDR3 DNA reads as TGTGCCAGTGGGAGGACAGGGGCGGGCAATCAGCCCCAGCATTTT.